This paragraph reports one TCR beta chain. Its antigen is not identified. Trimming shortened V by 6 bases and J by 2 bases, and 23 bases separated the two germline ends. This CDR3 spans 18 amino acids. Germline lookup yields CDR1 MRHNA and CDR2 SNTAGT. The data derive from a study of T cell responses to AZD1222 COVID-19 vaccine. Study-wide context: Recipients boosted at about 4 weeks or about 12 weeks are pooled.

Regarding the study as a whole: In the spike-specific TCR repertoire, nearly half reportedly target unmutated variant regions. Regions 160-218 and 743-854 dominated among vaccine-associated CD4 TCRs spanning spike. Clonal diversity was possibly underestimated; the donors were predominantly white British and more often female.

The data were produced by immunoSEQ multiplex PCR, yet TCRdb's version contains in-frame clones alone and is incomplete. The sample consists of 90,000 to 100,000 clones, 85% to 90% of them appearing once. The starting material was peripheral blood, obtained on day 0 of AZD1222 vaccination. The chain couples TRBV6-4 to TRBJ1-5, with D maybe TRBD1 (5 bases). The TCR comes from an adult in good health. The CDR3 is CASRSQGYPSWGNQPQHF. Here the CDR3 DNA reads TGTGCCAGCAGATCCCAGGGTTACCCTTCGTGGGGCAATCAGCCCCAGCATTTT.